The table lists the clone carrying this TCR beta chain with a few counts. The antigen is unknown. Additional DNA sequences in this sample encode the identical CDR3. Repertoires were generated with immunoSEQ multiplex PCR, while TCRdb's copy carries only in-frame clones and drops some. This table has over 700,000 clones, 55% to 80% appearing once. This CDR3 spans 12 amino acids. From germline, CDR1 is SEHNR and CDR2 FQNEAQ (reference sequence). Trimming removed 1 base at V and 9 bases at J, with 6 bases between. This sample is part of a study of shared clonotypes between healthy human individuals. Study-wide findings and caveats: Investigators expected sequencing depth to affect clonotype sharing among donors.

The sequence derives from a woman under 40 in good health. The material sequenced was memory CD4+ T cells sorted from blood. The subset is: CD45RA-negative fraction. The chain links TRBV7-9 to TRBJ2-2, with D uncertain. The CDR3 here is CASSLEVWELFF. In nucleotides, the CDR3 is TGTGCCAGCAGCTTAGAGGTTTGGGAGCTGTTTTTT.